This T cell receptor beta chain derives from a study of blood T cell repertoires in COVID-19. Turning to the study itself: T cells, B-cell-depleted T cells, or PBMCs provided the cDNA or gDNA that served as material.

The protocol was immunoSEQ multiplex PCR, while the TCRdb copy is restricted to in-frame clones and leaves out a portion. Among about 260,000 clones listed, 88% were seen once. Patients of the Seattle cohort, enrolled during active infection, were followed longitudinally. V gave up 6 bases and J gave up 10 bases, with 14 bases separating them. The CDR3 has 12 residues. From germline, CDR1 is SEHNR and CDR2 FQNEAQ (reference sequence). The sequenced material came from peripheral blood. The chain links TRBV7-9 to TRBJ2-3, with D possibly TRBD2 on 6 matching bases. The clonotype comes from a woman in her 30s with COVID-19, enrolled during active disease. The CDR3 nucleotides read TGTGCCAGCAGTTCCGGGACTGAAGCGCAGTATTTT. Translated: CASSSGTEAQYF.